A selection of T cell receptor beta chains follows, all from one sample in a study of beta chain features in type 1 diabetes. TCRdb keeps only in-frame clones here, not all; method: immunoSEQ multiplex PCR. The data show about 900,000 clones, about 17% seen once. The source material was naive CD4+ T cells from blood. The receptors here all came from a woman aged 18-35 years in good health. The CDR3 runs from the conserved cysteine through the conserved F or W. D genes are given only for firm matches. Not all rows give a size; the values are once, few, many and, for expanded clones, a class.

CDR3nt	CDR3aa	j_gene	abundance	v_gene	d_gene
TGTGCCATCAGTGAAAGGGGTCCTAGCAATCAGCCCCAGCATTTT	CAISERGPSNQPQHF	TRBJ1-5	-	TRBV10-3	-
TGTGCCACGACGGGACAAGACACAGATACGCAGTATTTT	CATTGQDTDTQYF	TRBJ2-3	few	TRBV10-3	-
TGTGCCAGCAGCTTCGGACCCCAAGAGGATGAGCAGTTCTTC	CASSFGPQEDEQFF	TRBJ2-1	few	TRBV5-6	-
TGTGCCAGTAGTATAGGCCGGAGCCGCTCCTACAATGAGCAGTTCTTC	CASSIGRSRSYNEQFF	TRBJ2-1	-	TRBV19	-
TGTGCCAGCAGCTCCGATGGGTCTAGCCCTAGCACAGATACGCAGTATTTT	CASSSDGSSPSTDTQYF	TRBJ2-3	few	TRBV7-3	-
TGTGCCAGCAGCTTAGCGGCTAGCGGCTTATCCGTTGGGGCCTACAATGAGCAGTTCTTC	CASSLAASGLSVGAYNEQFF	TRBJ2-1	-	TRBV7-2	TRBD2
TGTGCCAGCAGTGAAGTGGTGGATCAGCCCCAGCATTTT	CASSEVVDQPQHF	TRBJ1-5	-	TRBV6-1	-
TGTGCCAGCAGCTTGTCTAGCGGGAGATCTGAGCAGTTCTTC	CASSLSSGRSEQFF	TRBJ2-1	few	TRBV5-8	TRBD2
TGTGCCAGCAGCTTAACCCGGGACAGGGGTCCAGAGGGGCTGTTTTTT	CASSLTRDRGPEGLFF	TRBJ2-2	-	TRBV7-3	TRBD1
TGTGCCAGCGGACTACTAGCGGGAGGATACAATGAGCAGTTCTTC	CASGLLAGGYNEQFF	TRBJ2-1	few	TRBV5-6	TRBD2
TGTGCCAGCAGCCGTCCCGGGACAGGGACGGAAGCTTTCTTT	CASSRPGTGTEAFF	TRBJ1-1	few	TRBV7-2	TRBD1
TGTGCCAGCAGTTTCCCATCAGGGGGCACGGGCAATCAGCCCCAGCATTTT	CASSFPSGGTGNQPQHF	TRBJ1-5	few	TRBV28	TRBD1
TGCGCCAGCAGCTTGACAGCGGGGATTTACAATGAGCAGTTCTTC	CASSLTAGIYNEQFF	TRBJ2-1	-	TRBV5-1	TRBD2
TGTGCCAGCAGTGTGGGACAGGGTGTGGGCCATGAGCAGTTCTTC	CASSVGQGVGHEQFF	TRBJ2-1	-	TRBV28	TRBD1
TGTGCCAGCAGCTTGGACGGCTATCAAGAGACCCAGTACTTC	CASSLDGYQETQYF	TRBJ2-5	few	TRBV5-4	-
TGTGCCAGCAGCTCCCGGGAAGATACGCAGTATTTT	CASSSREDTQYF	TRBJ2-3	-	TRBV13	-
TGTGCCAGCAGCTTAGTAGTAGAGACCCGGGGACACGTCACAGATACGCAGTATTTT	CASSLVVETRGHVTDTQYF	TRBJ2-3	-	TRBV7-9	-
TGTGCCAGCAGTTTTCTTAGTCTAGCGCTATCCTACGAGCAGTACTTC	CASSFLSLALSYEQYF	TRBJ2-7	few	TRBV28	-
TGTGCCGGGGGACAGCCCTATGGCTACACCTTC	CAGGQPYGYTF	TRBJ1-2	few	TRBV28	TRBD1
TGTGCCAGCAGTTTAGCGGGCCCCGGGGAGCTGTTTTTT	CASSLAGPGELFF	TRBJ2-2	-	TRBV7-9	TRBD2
TGTGCCAGCAACCTACTAGCGGGAGGACAGACCCAGTACTTC	CASNLLAGGQTQYF	TRBJ2-5	-	TRBV5-4	TRBD2
TGTGCCAGCAGCCAAGGTGGGGTCGGGGCCAACGTCCTGACTTTC	CASSQGGVGANVLTF	TRBJ2-6	few	TRBV4-2	-
TGTGCCAGCAGCGGACAGGGATGGGATACGCAGTATTTT	CASSGQGWDTQYF	TRBJ2-3	few	TRBV9	TRBD1
TGTGCCAGCAGCCCCGTGACAGGGGGGGCCCCGCATGAAAAACTGTTTTTT	CASSPVTGGAPHEKLFF	TRBJ1-4	-	TRBV5-5	TRBD1
TGTGCCAGCAGTTCGAGCCAAGGGCTCTACCTCTCTGGAAACACCATATATTTT	CASSSSQGLYLSGNTIYF	TRBJ1-3	-	TRBV28	-
TGTGCCAGCAGTGAAGAGCAGGGTCATGAGCAGTTCTTC	CASSEEQGHEQFF	TRBJ2-1	-	TRBV6-4	-
TGTGCCAGCAGCCTGCTAACGCACGGGACAGGGGATGGGGAGCAGTACTTC	CASSLLTHGTGDGEQYF	TRBJ2-7	-	TRBV4-2	TRBD1
TGTGCCAGTAGTATCCCTGGACTCAGGGCACCCGGGGAGCTGTTTTTT	CASSIPGLRAPGELFF	TRBJ2-2	few	TRBV19	-
TGTGCCAGCAGCTTAAGGGTACGGATAGCGGGAGGGTACAATGAGCAGTTCTTC	CASSLRVRIAGGYNEQFF	TRBJ2-1	once	TRBV7-2	TRBD2
TGTGCCAGCAGCTTAGTTGGGGGAGGGTCCTACAATGAGCAGTTCTTC	CASSLVGGGSYNEQFF	TRBJ2-1	-	TRBV7-6	TRBD2
TGTGCCAGCAGCCTATCAGGATTCCGCACAGATACGCAGTATTTT	CASSLSGFRTDTQYF	TRBJ2-3	-	TRBV7-3	-
TGTGCCAGCAGCAGAAGACTAGCGGGGGTTTACGAGCAGTACTTC	CASSRRLAGVYEQYF	TRBJ2-7	-	TRBV5-6	TRBD2
TGTGCTAGCAGCAGAGGGGGCGCGAAGGGAGAGACCCAGTACTTC	CASSRGGAKGETQYF	TRBJ2-5	-	TRBV7-7	TRBD1
TGTGCCAGCAGTTTAAAAGCGGCGGGAGCTTTCTTT	CASSLKAAGAFF	TRBJ1-1	few	TRBV28	-
TGTGCCAGCAGTGAGCGAGCGGGGAACTACAATGAGCAGTTCTTC	CASSERAGNYNEQFF	TRBJ2-1	-	TRBV28	TRBD2
TGTGCCAGCTCACCGACAGGGCTAAGCAATCAGCCCCAGCATTTT	CASSPTGLSNQPQHF	TRBJ1-5	-	TRBV18	TRBD1
TGTGCCAGCAGCTTAAGACAGTACAATGAGCAGTTCTTC	CASSLRQYNEQFF	TRBJ2-1	-	TRBV11-2	-
TGTGCCAGCAGTGCGGGGACCGGGGGCTCCTACAATGAGCAGTTCTTC	CASSAGTGGSYNEQFF	TRBJ2-1	-	TRBV2	-
TGTGCCAGCAGTCTAGCGGAAGTAAGAACAGATACGCAGTATTTT	CASSLAEVRTDTQYF	TRBJ2-3	few	TRBV28	TRBD2
TGTGCCAGCAGGCAAAATAGCAATCAGCCCCAGCATTTT	CASRQNSNQPQHF	TRBJ1-5	-	TRBV7-2	-
TGTGCCAGCAGCTTACAAGTGACCGGGGAGCTGTTTTTT	CASSLQVTGELFF	TRBJ2-2	-	TRBV11-1	-
TGCGCCAGCAGCCAGGACAGGCAAGAGACCCAGTACTTC	CASSQDRQETQYF	TRBJ2-5	-	TRBV4-3	TRBD1
TGCAGCGTCCGACGGCCCGAAATGAACACTGAAGCTTTCTTT	CSVRRPEMNTEAFF	TRBJ1-1	few	TRBV29-1	-
TGCGCCAGCAGCCAAGTGGGGACTCAGGGATCCGAGCAGTACTTC	CASSQVGTQGSEQYF	TRBJ2-7	once	TRBV4-3	-